Here is one T cell receptor beta chain with its context. The CDR3 runs 17 residues. CDR1 and CDR2 from the germline V gene are MGHRA and YSYEKL. With 0 bases removed from V and 0 bases from J, the gap between germline ends came to 11 bases. These data belong to a study of shared clonotypes between healthy human individuals. CD45RO-negative, CCR7-selected cells formed the naive CD8 fraction, which excluded terminally differentiated effector memory CD45RA+ cells. The test was conducted at deep level. Clones were read by immunoSEQ multiplex PCR, and TCRdb kept only the in-frame ones, dropping some. The sample has 1.5 million to 2.5 million clones, about 95% seen once; the top ten hold 0.9% to 1.5%.

The gene calls are TRBV4-1 and TRBJ1-4, with D hard to call. The TCR was taken from a man aged 18-30 years in good health. Sequenced input: naive CD8+ T cells sorted from blood. The CDR3 DNA sequence: TGCGCCAGCAGCCAAGAGTCGGGAATTGCAACTAATGAAAAACTGTTTTTT. Amino acid sequence: CASSQESGIATNEKLFF.